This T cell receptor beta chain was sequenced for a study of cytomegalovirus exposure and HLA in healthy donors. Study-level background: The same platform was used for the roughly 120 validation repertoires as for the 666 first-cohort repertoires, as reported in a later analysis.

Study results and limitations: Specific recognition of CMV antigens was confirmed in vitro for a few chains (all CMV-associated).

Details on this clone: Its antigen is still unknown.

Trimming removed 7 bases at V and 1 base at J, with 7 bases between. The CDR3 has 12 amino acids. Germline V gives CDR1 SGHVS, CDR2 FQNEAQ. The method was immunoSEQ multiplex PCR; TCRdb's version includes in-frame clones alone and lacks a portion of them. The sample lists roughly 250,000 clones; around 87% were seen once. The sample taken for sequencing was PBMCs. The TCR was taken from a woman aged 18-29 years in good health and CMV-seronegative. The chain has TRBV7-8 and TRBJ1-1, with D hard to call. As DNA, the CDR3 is TGTGCCAGCAAGAGGGAGAACACTGAAGCTTTCTTT. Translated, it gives CASKRENTEAFF.